This TCR beta chain appears in the sequencing data of a study of monozygotic twins with inflammatory bowel disease. Study outcomes and limitations: Telling different T cell subtypes apart from each other was not possible. Especially with disease activity, IBD patients shared fewer clonotypes with others than healthy twins did.

In the case of this clonotype: Its target is unknown.

With the 5' RACE reads reprocessed, TCRdb shows one record per CDR3 protein and no DNA. This repertoire comprises over 200,000 distinct CDR3 sequences; its ten largest clones make up 1.6%. The CDR3 consists of 13 residues. Germline V gene data show CDR1 as SGHNT and CDR2 as YYREEE (reference sequence). Specimen: blood. The gene calls are TRBV5-4 and TRBJ2-3; no DNA is available, so the TRBD1 call from TCRdb remains unchecked. The origin of this receptor is a human donor with ulcerative colitis or Crohn's disease, or a healthy co-twin of an affected twin (not recorded which). The chain's CDR3 is CASGLRGPDTQYF.